These 14 T cell receptor beta chains share one sample of origin, sequenced in a study of T cell clonality in common variable immunodeficiency. TCRdb's table, derived via immunoSEQ multiplex PCR, lists solely in-frame clones and lacks some. The record shows more than 30,000 clones for this sample, with no singletons present. Source material: peripheral blood mononuclear cells. The source is a person aged 18 to 70 in good health.

This clone was picked up many times. Read sequence stops 3 residues before the CDR3 end, and the germline J gene provides the missing end. The genes are TRBV2 and TRBJ1-4, with a possible D match to TRBD1 (5 bases). CDR3 length: 13 amino acids. Looked up from germline, CDR1 is SNHLY and CDR2 is FYNNEI. V was trimmed by 7 bases and J by 4 bases, leaving 10 bases between them. The DNA read from the CDR3 is TGTGCCAGCAATCGCGGGGGTAATGAAAAA. Translated: CASNRGGNEK. The entire CDR3 reads CASNRGGNEKLFF.

Ten or more counts support this clone. The observed sequence ends 3 residues before the CDR3 terminus, with the missing tail filled in from the germline J gene. The chain recombines TRBV5-1 with TRBJ2-7, with TRBD1 as a possible D gene (6 bases). This CDR3 region has 16 residues. Germline V lookup: CDR1 SGHRS, CDR2 YFSETQ. V lost 5 bases and J 0 bases, leaving 18 bases between the germline ends. The DNA read from the CDR3 is TGCGCCAGCAGTTCGGGTTTCACAGGGTCCTCCTACGAG. This sequence encodes CASSSGFTGSSYE. From start to end, the CDR3 is CASSSGFTGSSYEQYF.

There are many counts of this clone. The read ends 3 residues before the CDR3 terminus; that terminus is restored from the germline J gene. This chain links TRBV6-2 or TRBV6-3 with TRBJ2-2; D may be TRBD1 (6 bases). This CDR3 is 16 amino acids long. Trimming removed 2 bases at V and 5 bases at J, with 15 bases between. In germline, CDR1 is MNHEY, CDR2 SVGEGT. The sequenced CDR3 bases are TGTGCCAGCAGTTACAGGGCAGGGGCAAGGACCGGGGAG. Translation: CASSYRAGARTGE. The whole CDR3 sequence reads CASSYRAGARTGELFF.

This clone was counted a few times. The read finishes 3 residues shy of the CDR3 end, and the germline J gene is used to complete it. The V call is TRBV5-6, the J call TRBJ2-1; 9 bases match TRBD2. The CDR3 loop spans 15 amino acids. Trimming took 4 bases from V and 3 from J; bases not matched to a gene: 5. Germline V gives CDR1 SGHDT, CDR2 YYEEEE. This chain's CDR3 is CASSAGLANYNEQFF. CDR3 DNA, as far as it was read: TGTGCCAGCAGCGCCGGACTAGCGAACTACAATGAG.

This clone was found many times. The read terminates 3 residues ahead of where the CDR3 ends, so the germline J gene completes it. The chain links TRBV4-1 to TRBJ1-2; D remains ambiguous. There are 13 residues in the CDR3. CDR1 is MGHRA, CDR2 YSYEKL, per germline. V lost 0 bases and J 6 bases, leaving 8 bases between the germline ends. The DNA read from the CDR3 is TGCGCCAGCAGCCAAGATTTAATTCATGGC. Its protein is CASSQDLIHG. The complete CDR3 reads CASSQDLIHGYTF.

The sample holds many counts of this clone. The CDR3 end lies 3 residues beyond the end of the read and is filled in from the germline J gene. This chain joins TRBV7-2 and TRBJ1-5, with 7 nucleotides matching TRBD1. The CDR3 has 14 amino acids. J lost 7 bases, V lost 1 base, and 4 bases had no gene match. Germline loops: CDR1 SGHTA, CDR2 FQGNSA. CDR3 sequence: CASSLDAGGQPQHF. The sequenced part of the CDR3 DNA is TGTGCCAGCAGCTTAGACGCAGGGGGGCAGCCC. The whole variable domain, filled in from reference TRBV7-2 and TRBJ1-5, reads GAGVSQSPSNKVTEKGKDVELRCDPISGHTALYWYRQSLGQGLEFLIYFQGNSAPDKSGLPSDRFSAERTGGSVSTLTIQRTQQEDSAVYLCASSLDAGGQPQHFGDGTRLSIL.

This clone has at least ten counts. The read gets to within 3 residues of the CDR3 end, and the germline J gene fills in the rest. This rearrangement joins TRBV10-3 to TRBJ1-2, with 7 positions matching TRBD1. Germline loops: CDR1 ENHRY, CDR2 SYGVKD. J lost 4 bases, V lost 4 bases, and 6 bases had no gene match. CDR3 length equals 14 residues. The CDR3 DNA, read in part, is TGTGCCATCAGTGTTAGACAGGGAAGCTATGGC. Amino acid sequence: CAISVRQGSYG. The whole CDR3 region reads CAISVRQGSYGYTF.

Many counts were recorded for this clone. Read sequence stops 3 residues before the CDR3 end, and the germline J gene provides the missing end. V usage is TRBV6-2 or TRBV6-3 and J usage is TRBJ1-2; TRBD1 is a possible D gene (6 bases). Germline CDR1 MNHEY, CDR2 SVGEGT. Trimming took 5 bases from V and 5 from J, leaving 15 bases between them. CDR3 size: 14 residues. The part of the CDR3 DNA that was read is TGTGCCAGCAGTCCGGTCGGGGGGCTATATGGC. This codes for CASSPVGGLYG. The CDR3 as a whole reads CASSPVGGLYGYTF.

To note about this clone: The CDR3 is cut off 3 residues early in the read; its end comes from the germline J gene. This chain connects TRBV20-1 to TRBJ1-5, with D possibly matching TRBD1 (6 bases). Between the trimmed V and J ends, which lost 2 bases and 7 bases, there was a span of 18 bases. Per germline, CDR1 DFQATT and CDR2 SNEGSKA (reference sequence). This CDR3 is built from 15 residues. The CDR3 protein is CSARIGQRRGQPQHF. The part of the CDR3 DNA that was read is TGCAGTGCTAGAATAGGACAGCGACGGGGACAGCCC.

This clone was counted many times. The read falls 3 residues short of the CDR3 end, and the missing part is taken from the germline J gene. The rearrangement joins TRBV5-4 to TRBJ2-3; 14 bases are shared with TRBD2. After removal of 7 bases from V and 1 base from J, the junction contained 2 bases not matched to a gene. The CDR3 is made up of 15 amino acids. Germline V gene lookup returns CDR1 SGHNT and CDR2 YYREEE (reference sequence). CDR3 region: CASGGLAGGTDTQYF. Incomplete CDR3 DNA: TGTGCCAGCGGGGGACTAGCGGGAGGCACAGATACG.

This clone has a count of ten or more. The junction shows a germline mismatch at one end, possibly a read error. The read gets to within 3 residues of the CDR3 end, and the germline J gene fills in the rest. V is TRBV4-2 and J is TRBJ2-7; a possible D gene is TRBD2 (6 bases). The CDR3 covers 16 residues. Germline CDR1 reads LGHNA; CDR2 reads YNFKEQ. This CDR3 reads CASSQDYRGIHYEQYF. The sequenced part of the CDR3 DNA is TGCGCCAGCAGCCAAGATTATCGGGGGATCCACTACGAG.

This clone showed up just a few times. From the germline J gene comes the end of the CDR3, since the read stops 3 residues before it. This chain connects TRBV25-1 to TRBJ2-7; 14 bases align to TRBD2. Germline CDR1 is MGHDK and CDR2 is SYGVNS. CDR3 length equals 19 residues. Trimming removed 2 bases from V and 3 bases from J; junction bases left unmatched: 12. The CDR3 loop is CASSEAMTSGRDLDYEQYF. CDR3 DNA (partial): TGTGCCAGCAGTGAAGCCATGACTAGCGGGAGGGACCTTGACTACGAG.

The table lists this clone with many counts. The read terminates 3 residues ahead of where the CDR3 ends, so the germline J gene completes it. This rearrangement joins TRBV19 to TRBJ2-1; D is possibly TRBD2 (5 bases). The length of the CDR3 is 15 residues. V was cut by 5 bases and J by 7 bases, with 18 bases left in between. Germline CDR1 LNHDA, CDR2 SQIVND (reference sequence). Partial CDR3 DNA: TGTGCCAGTAGTTCGACCCCCCGGGGAGCAAATGAG. It yields the protein CASSSTPRGANE. The entire CDR3 is CASSSTPRGANEQFF.

This clone came up many times. The read finishes 3 residues shy of the CDR3 end, and the germline J gene is used to complete it. The chain couples TRBV4-1 to TRBJ1-2; TRBD1 is a possible D gene (6 bases). Per the germline V gene, CDR1 is MGHRA and CDR2 is YSYEKL. The CDR3 extends over 14 amino acids. The CDR3 here is CASSQEKTGQGYTF. The part of the CDR3 DNA that was read is TGCGCCAGCAGCCAAGAAAAAACAGGGCAAGGC.